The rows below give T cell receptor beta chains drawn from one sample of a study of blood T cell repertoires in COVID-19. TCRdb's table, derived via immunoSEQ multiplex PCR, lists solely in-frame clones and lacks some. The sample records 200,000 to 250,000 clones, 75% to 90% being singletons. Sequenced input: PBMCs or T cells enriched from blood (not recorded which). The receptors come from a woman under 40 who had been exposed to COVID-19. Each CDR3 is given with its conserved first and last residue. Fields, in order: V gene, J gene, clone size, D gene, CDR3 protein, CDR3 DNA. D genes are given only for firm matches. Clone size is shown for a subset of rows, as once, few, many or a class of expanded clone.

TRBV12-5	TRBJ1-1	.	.	CASGLLTEAFF	TGTGCTAGTGGTTTGTTAACTGAAGCTTTCTTT
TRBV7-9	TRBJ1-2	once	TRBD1	CASSFPGQGNYGYTF	TGTGCCAGCAGCTTCCCCGGACAGGGGAACTATGGCTACACCTTC
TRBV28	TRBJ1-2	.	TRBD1	CASSLLDRAGYTF	TGTGCCAGCAGTTTATTGGACAGGGCTGGCTACACCTTC
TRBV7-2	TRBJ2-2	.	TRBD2	CASSLRGLAGGFTGELFF	TGTGCCAGCAGCTTAAGGGGGCTAGCGGGAGGCTTCACCGGGGAGCTGTTTTTT
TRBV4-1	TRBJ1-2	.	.	CASSQSRGADNYGYTF	TGCGCCAGCAGCCAATCCAGGGGCGCAGATAACTATGGCTACACCTTC
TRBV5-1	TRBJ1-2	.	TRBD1	CASSLGQGTRGYTF	TGCGCCAGCAGCCTGGGACAGGGGACTCGAGGCTACACCTTC
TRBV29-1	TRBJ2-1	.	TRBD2	CSVEPGLAGPHSSYNEQFF	TGCAGCGTTGAACCGGGACTAGCGGGACCTCATAGCTCCTACAATGAGCAGTTCTTC
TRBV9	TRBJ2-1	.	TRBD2	CASSVSLAGGEQFF	TGTGCCAGCAGCGTTTCCCTAGCGGGAGGAGAGCAGTTCTTC
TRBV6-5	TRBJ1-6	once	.	CASSTTGYNSPLHF	TGTGCCAGCAGTACTACAGGGTATAATTCACCCCTCCACTTT
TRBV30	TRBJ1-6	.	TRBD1	CARGQGPLSSYNSPLHF	TGTGCCCGAGGACAGGGGCCCTTAAGCTCCTATAATTCACCCCTCCACTTT
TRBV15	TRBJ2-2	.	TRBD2	CATSRLGGSGELFF	TGTGCCACCAGCAGGTTGGGAGGGAGCGGGGAGCTGTTTTTT
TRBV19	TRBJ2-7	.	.	CASSWESPSYEQYF	TGTGCCAGTAGTTGGGAGAGTCCGTCGTATGAGCAGTACTTC
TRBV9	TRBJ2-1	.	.	CASSGHAGFTYNEQFF	TGTGCCAGCAGCGGACACGCGGGTTTTACCTACAATGAGCAGTTCTTC
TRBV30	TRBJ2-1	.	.	CAWSVKSASRFF	TGTGCCTGGAGTGTAAAATCGGCTAGCCGGTTCTTC
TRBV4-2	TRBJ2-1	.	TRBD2	CASSRASSGSPYNEQFF	TGTGCCAGCAGCCGCGCATCTAGCGGGAGTCCCTACAATGAGCAGTTCTTC
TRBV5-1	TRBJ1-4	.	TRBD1	CASSQGTGGGNSKKLFF	TGCGCCAGCAGCCAAGGGACAGGGGGCGGAAATAGCAAAAAACTGTTTTTT
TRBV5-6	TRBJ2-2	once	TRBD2	CASSLAGVSTGELFF	TGTGCCAGCAGCCTAGCGGGAGTGAGCACCGGGGAGCTGTTTTTT
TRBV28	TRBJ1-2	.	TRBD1	CASSLGDRVLPNYGYTF	TGTGCCAGCAGTCTCGGGGACAGGGTCCTTCCTAACTATGGCTACACCTTC
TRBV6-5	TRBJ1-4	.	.	CASKGGWVEEKLFF	TGTGCCAGCAAGGGAGGGTGGGTCGAGGAAAAACTGTTTTTT
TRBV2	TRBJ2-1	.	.	CASRPSHGYSYNEQFF	TGTGCCAGCAGACCATCGCACGGGTACTCCTACAATGAGCAGTTCTTC
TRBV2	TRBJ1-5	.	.	CASSDRAVGQPQHF	TGTGCCAGCAGTGACAGGGCGGTAGGACAGCCCCAGCATTTT
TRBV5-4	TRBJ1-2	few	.	CASSLGAGYGYTF	TGTGCCAGCAGCTTGGGGGCAGGCTATGGCTACACCTTC
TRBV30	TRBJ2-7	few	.	CAWNQGRGGEQYF	TGTGCCTGGAACCAGGGCCGAGGCGGCGAGCAGTACTTC